This entry lists 32 T cell receptor beta chains sequenced from one sample in a study of tumor-infiltrating lymphocytes in primary liver carcinoma. Starting material of 450 to 500 ng total RNA yielded TCR beta cDNA via a constant-region primer. It was through three nested multiplex PCR rounds of slightly modified ARM-PCR that TCR beta libraries arose. TRBV1-TRBV30 forward primers and a C-beta reverse primer were used in the first two PCR rounds, which each ran for nine to ten cycles. Using its own MiXCR run on the multiplex PCR reads, TCRdb lists one record per CDR3 protein. The repertoire consists of 300,000 to 350,000 distinct CDR3 sequences, with about 65% occurring once and the leading ten covering about 6%. Germline DNA was also extracted, and blood RNA derived from unsorted whole blood. The sample consisted of peripheral blood. All receptors derive from a man in his forties or fifties with primary liver carcinoma and hepatitis B virus infection.

The rearrangement links TRBV30 to TRBJ2-7; D is unclear. The CDR3 consists of 14 residues. Germline CDR1 is GTSNPN and CDR2 is SVGIG (reference sequence). Trimming removed 3 bases at V and 0 bases at J, with 12 bases between. The CDR3 region is CAWSITRSSYEQYF. Written as DNA, the CDR3 is TGTGCCTGGAGCATTACAAGGTCCTCCTACGAGCAGTACTTC.

This clonotype has only a few counts. One base away lies a much larger clone, so this may be a sequencing read error. V usage is TRBV5-1 and J usage is TRBJ1-1; possible D gene TRBD1, 6 bases. From germline, CDR1 is SGHRS and CDR2 YFSETQ. CDR3 length: 14 residues. The CDR3: CANSSGTSETEAFF. CDR3 nucleotides: TGCGCCAACAGCTCCGGGACATCCGAGACTGAAGCTTTCTTT.

Worth noting for this clonotype: Mismatch with germline at one junction end may stem from a read error. This chain links TRBV2 with TRBJ2-7; D not certain. The CDR3 sequence is 10 residues long. Looked up from germline, CDR1 is SNHLY and CDR2 is FYNNEI. The CDR3 coding sequence is TGTGCCAGCGGCGCCTACCAGCAGCACTTC. It yields the protein CASGAYQQHF.

This clonotype showed up just once. The conserved final phenylalanine or tryptophan is absent from the CDR3, which likely points to a read error. V gene TRBV11-2 combines with J gene TRBJ2-3; 7 nucleotides align to TRBD2. In germline, CDR1 is SGHAT, CDR2 FQNNGV. The CDR3 spans 15 residues. The DNA of the CDR3 is TGTGCCATCAGCTTAGGACTAGGGATCACAGATACGCAGTATTTG. Translated, it gives CAISLGLGITDTQYL.

The chain carries TRBV12-3 or TRBV12-4 and TRBJ2-1, with 7 nucleotides matching TRBD2. The CDR3 consists of 14 residues. Trimming at V came to 6 bases and at J to 4 bases, leaving 6 bases not matched to a gene. CDR3 in amino acids: CASSRGVAYNEQFF. The CDR3 bases are TGTGCCAGCAGCCGGGGGGTCGCATACAATGAGCAGTTCTTC.

This clonotype has ten or more counts. The J gene is TRBJ1-3, the V gene TRBV7-9; D unresolved. The CDR3 loop spans 12 amino acids. The V gene's germline CDR1 is SEHNR and CDR2 FQNEAQ (reference sequence). V lost 5 bases and J lost 4, with 6 bases in between. The CDR3 protein is CASSPLGNTIYF. The CDR3 region has the DNA TGTGCCAGCAGCCCACTCGGAAACACCATATATTTT.

In its sample, this clonotype was seen a few times. A much bigger clone sits one base away, suggesting this may be a read error. The chain has TRBV6-2 or TRBV6-3 and TRBJ2-1; TRBD1 is a possible D gene (7 bases). The CDR3 sequence is 15 residues long. Germline V gene lookup returns CDR1 MNHEY and CDR2 SVGEGT. The chain's CDR3 is CASSDAGQPNNKQFF. DNA for the CDR3: TGTGCCAGCAGCGATGCGGGACAGCCTAACAATAAGCAGTTCTTC.

With respect to this clonotype: The junction and the germline gene differ at one end; a read error may be behind it. V and J are TRBV6-2 or TRBV6-3 and TRBJ1-5, with D tentatively TRBD1 (6 bases). CDR1 MNHEY and CDR2 SVGEGT come from the germline V gene. The CDR3 is 17 residues long. The CDR3 bases are TGTGCCAGCAGACGGACAGTCGAAATTAATAGCAATCGGCCCCAGCATTTT. Encoded protein: CASRRTVEINSNRPQHF.

This clonotype was found a few times. At one end, the junction sequence differs from germline, possibly due to a read error. This sequence joins TRBV6-5 and TRBJ2-5, with unresolved D. CDR3 length equals 15 residues. Germline values: CDR1 MNHEY, CDR2 SVGAGI. The CDR3 loop is CASSYSWDAQETKYF. The CDR3 DNA follows: TGTGCTAGCAGTTACAGCTGGGATGCACAAGAGACCAAGTACTTC.

Note on this clonotype: This clone may be a read error of a much larger clone one base away. The V call is TRBV6-5, the J call TRBJ1-1; maybe TRBD1 (5 bases). This CDR3 spans 14 amino acids. Trimming stripped 4 bases from V and 6 bases from J, with 15 bases between. Germline V gene data show CDR1 as MNHEY and CDR2 as SVGAGI. The CDR3 is CASSSDKTIPEAFF. The CDR3 nucleotides read TGTGCCAGCAGTTCGGACAAAACAATACCTGAAGCTTTCTTT.

About this clonotype: A much larger clone is a single base away; this may be a read error. Without the conserved terminal phenylalanine or tryptophan, this CDR3 likely stems from a read error. J is TRBJ2-7 and V is TRBV6-5; D possibly corresponds to TRBD1 (6 bases). Trimming stripped 6 bases from V and 9 bases from J, with 15 bases between. This CDR3 comprises 12 residues. Germline V gene lookup returns CDR1 MNHEY and CDR2 SVGAGI. The CDR3 nucleotides are TGTGCCAGCAGCCCCATTGGACAGCGGCAGTACCTC. This sequence encodes CASSPIGQRQYL.

About this clonotype: The junction does not match germline at one end; this may be a read error. This sequence joins TRBV4-3 and TRBJ2-7, with D perhaps matching TRBD1 or TRBD2 (5 bases each). The germline CDR1 and CDR2 sequences are LGHNA and YSLEER. The CDR3 spans 15 residues. The chain's CDR3 is CASGQDFRDPYEQYF. The CDR3, as DNA: TGCGCCAGCGGCCAAGATTTCCGGGACCCCTACGAGCAGTACTTC.

Turning to this clonotype: The junction and the germline gene differ at one end; a read error may be behind it. J is TRBJ2-1 and V is TRBV6-2 or TRBV6-3; tentatively, D is TRBD2 (5 bases). Germline CDR1 and CDR2: MNHEY and SVGEGT. This CDR3 is built from 14 residues. The CDR3: CASRSEMRRNEQLF. The CDR3 nucleotides read TGTGCCAGCCGTAGCGAGATGAGGAGAAATGAGCAACTCTTC.

The rearrangement links TRBV6-2 or TRBV6-3 to TRBJ2-6; the D gene could be TRBD1 or TRBD2 (5 bases each). This CDR3 has 15 amino acids. The germline V and J ends were trimmed by 1 base and 13 bases, with 17 bases remaining between them. The germline gives CDR1 MNHEY, CDR2 SVGEGT. CDR3 sequence reads: CASSYYGAGADVLTF. The CDR3 region has the DNA TGTGCCAGCAGTTACTACGGGGCTGGGGCCGATGTCCTGACTTTC.

V usage is TRBV30 and J usage is TRBJ1-4, with D unresolved. The CDR3 extends over 16 amino acids. Between the trimmed V and J ends, which lost 7 bases and 0 bases, there was a span of 18 bases. CDR1 and CDR2 from the germline V gene are GTSNPN and SVGIG (reference sequence). DNA of the CDR3: TGTGCCTCTTCATCGGGTGGGATACCAACTAATGAAAAACTGTTTTTT. It encodes CASSSGGIPTNEKLFF.

The J gene is TRBJ2-7, the V gene TRBV11-2; D remains unclear. With 8 bases removed from V and 0 bases from J, the gap between germline ends came to 14 bases. The germline gives CDR1 SGHAT, CDR2 FQNNGV. CDR3 length: 14 residues. The CDR3 reads CASYLGPGSYEQYF. The DNA of the CDR3 is TGTGCCAGCTACTTGGGCCCAGGCTCCTACGAGCAGTACTTC.

V and J are TRBV6-2 or TRBV6-3 and TRBJ1-1; maybe TRBD1 (5 bases). Germline values: CDR1 MNHEY, CDR2 SVGEGT. V lost 2 bases and J 3 bases, leaving 16 bases between the germline ends. CDR3 length: 16 residues. The CDR3 sequence is CASSYRGPMGDTEAFF. The CDR3, as DNA: TGTGCCAGCAGTTACAGAGGCCCGATGGGGGACACTGAAGCTTTCTTT.

Details on this clonotype: The conserved phenylalanine or tryptophan is not found at the CDR3 terminus, so this likely reflects a read error. The chain couples TRBV6-6 to TRBJ1-1; D is possibly TRBD1 (6 bases). Germline values: CDR1 MNHNY, CDR2 SVGAGI (reference sequence). This CDR3 region has 11 residues. CDR3 nucleotide sequence: TGTGCCGGCAGAAAAGGGGGTGAAGCTTTCCTT. The encoded protein is CAGRKGGEAFL.

The V and J genes are TRBV11-2 and TRBJ2-5; D remains ambiguous. Germline lookup yields CDR1 SGHAT and CDR2 FQNNGV. The V end was cut by 2 bases, the J end by 5 bases, with 12 bases between. The CDR3 has 14 residues. In DNA, the CDR3 is TGTGCCAGCAGCTTACGACATGGGTCCGAGACCCAGTACTTC. It translates to CASSLRHGSETQYF.

Of note for this clonotype: One junction end disagrees with the germline gene, perhaps due to a read error. The V and J genes are TRBV5-1 and TRBJ2-1, with 7 bases aligning to TRBD1. Germline-derived CDR1 and CDR2 are SGHRS and YFSETQ. This CDR3 is built from 16 residues. CDR3 coding DNA: TGCGCCAGCAGCTCAGACGAGGGGGCGCCTTACAATAAGCAGTTCTTC. Translating it yields CASSSDEGAPYNKQFF.

Comment on this clonotype: A much larger clone differs from this one at a single base, so this may be a read error. The CDR3 DNA sequence: TGTACCAGCGTGGCACAGGGTGGCACCGGGGAGCTGTTTTTT. This encodes CTSVAQGGTGELFF. This sequence joins TRBV6-6 and TRBJ2-2, with a weak D call TRBD1 (6 bases). The CDR3 is 14 residues long. Germline values: CDR1 MNHNY, CDR2 SVGAGI (reference sequence).

To note about this clonotype: The junction shows a germline mismatch at one end, possibly a read error. The chain uses TRBV6-5 and TRBJ2-3; no firm D call. The CDR3 runs to 13 residues. Germline CDR1 and CDR2: MNHEY and SVGAGI. The CDR3 loop is CTSRNPVTPGEYF. The CDR3 DNA reads TGTACCAGCAGGAACCCGGTGACTCCGGGCGAGTATTTT.

With regard to this clonotype: Its ends do not fully match the called genes, so a read error is possible. J is TRBJ2-2 and V is TRBV13; the D gene could be TRBD1 or TRBD2 (6 bases each). This CDR3 contains 15 residues. From germline, CDR1 is PRHDT and CDR2 FYEKMQ (reference sequence). The CDR3 loop reads CASSLLGGSNGKLFF. The CDR3 coding sequence is TGTGCCAGCAGCTTATTGGGGGGCTCTAACGGGAAGCTGTTTTTT. Based on the CDR3 plus reference TRBV13 and TRBJ2-2, the full variable domain is AAGVIQSPRHLIKEKRETATLKCYPIPRHDTVYWYQQGPGQDPQFLISFYEKMQSDKGSIPDRFSAQQFSDYHSELNMSSLELGDSALYFCASSLLGGSNGKLFFGEGSRLTVL.

The chain employs TRBV10-1 and TRBJ1-1; D unresolved. V was clipped by 0 bases and J by 8 bases, with 13 bases between them. The CDR3 extends over 14 amino acids. CDR1 is WNHNN and CDR2 is SYGVQD in the germline V gene (reference sequence). CDR3 coding DNA: TGCGCCAGCAGTGAGTCTGTCAGTTTGACCGAAGCTTTCTTT. Protein sequence: CASSESVSLTEAFF.

As to this clonotype: Just one base apart from a much larger clone, this may be a read error. The chain employs TRBV10-3 and TRBJ2-7; D gene uncertain. Near its end, the DNA agrees better with TRBJ2-1, so the J call may be wrong. The CDR3 has 13 amino acids. From germline, CDR1 is ENHRY and CDR2 SYGVKD. The DNA of the CDR3 is TGTGCCATCAGTGAGGGAGTAACCTACGAGCAGTTCTTC. Translated: CAISEGVTYEQFF.

A remark on this clonotype: It is likely a read error, because the conserved phenylalanine at the end of the CDR3 is missing. The rearrangement links TRBV11-1 to TRBJ1-6, with TRBD1 matching 7 bases. Germline V gives CDR1 SGHAT, CDR2 FQDESV (reference sequence). The CDR3 is made up of 15 amino acids. The DNA for the CDR3 is TGTGCCAGCAGCCGTGCGGGACAGTATAACTCACCCCTCCACTAT. It is translated as CASSRAGQYNSPLHY.

About this clonotype: One end of the junction varies from germline; a read error may be responsible. V usage is TRBV11-2 and J usage is TRBJ2-7; 7 bases line up with TRBD1. Per the germline V gene, CDR1 is SGHAT and CDR2 is FQNNGV. The CDR3 has 14 amino acids. The CDR3 protein is CANRLQGNSYEQYF. The CDR3, as DNA: TGTGCCAACAGACTACAGGGGAATTCCTATGAGCAGTACTTC.

Concerning this clonotype itself: At one boundary the junction diverges from the germline segment, which might be a read error. V is TRBV11-3 and J is TRBJ2-1; 8 bases line up with TRBD1. CDR3 length equals 15 residues. Germline V lookup: CDR1 SGHNT, CDR2 YENEEA. CDR3 nucleotide sequence: TGTACCAGCAGCCCCAGGGAGCAGGGGGCGTATGACCAGTTCTTC. Residues: CTSSPREQGAYDQFF.

The chain carries TRBV28 and TRBJ2-5, with D possibly matching TRBD1 (5 bases). This CDR3 is 14 amino acids long. Germline loops: CDR1 MDHEN, CDR2 SYDVKM. V lost 4 bases, J lost 5 bases, and 14 bases lay in between. The CDR3 DNA reads TGTGCCAGCAGTTCCAGGGATTGGGCGGAGACCCAGTACTTC. This encodes CASSSRDWAETQYF.

About this clonotype: Sequence at one end of the junction differs from germline and may be a read error. This chain uses TRBV11-1 with TRBJ2-5, with TRBD1 matching over 11 bases. The CDR3 is 15 residues long. Per germline, CDR1 SGHAT and CDR2 FQDESV (reference sequence). The CDR3 sequence: CASSLGGTGGEAQYF. CDR3 DNA: TGTGCTAGCAGCTTGGGGGGGACAGGGGGAGAGGCCCAGTACTTC.

This clonotype showed up just a few times. The V gene is TRBV29-1, the J gene TRBJ2-3, with D tentatively TRBD2 (6 bases). This CDR3 is built from 10 residues. Germline V lookup: CDR1 SQVTM, CDR2 ANQGSEA. The V end was cut by 5 bases, the J end by 6 bases, with 6 bases between. The CDR3, as DNA: TGCAGCGTTCTAGCGGATACGCAGTATTTT. It specifies CSVLADTQYF.

This clonotype has at least ten counts. The gene calls are TRBV12-3 or TRBV12-4 and TRBJ2-1, with TRBD2 matching over 14 bases. Unmatched junction bases numbered 3, after V lost 3 bases and J lost 14 bases. The CDR3 sequence is 13 residues long. As DNA, the CDR3 is TGTGCCAGCAGTTTGGGACTAGCGGGAGTTGAGTTCTTC. Encoded protein: CASSLGLAGVEFF.